Presented here are 26 T cell receptor beta chains from one specimen sequenced in a study of T cells after yellow fever vaccination. TCRdb reprocessed the 5' RACE reads via MiXCR and lists one record per CDR3 protein. The sample lists approximately 340,000 distinct CDR3 sequences; roughly 8.7% were seen once. Sequencing was performed on PBMCs, taken on the day of the first yellow fever vaccination. These receptors were collected from a man between 18 and 35 years old who received the YFV17D yellow fever vaccine.

The V gene is TRBV2, the J gene TRBJ2-1; 9 nucleotides line up with TRBD2. The CDR3 length is 16 residues. J was trimmed by 8 bases and V by 1 base; bases with no gene match: 9. Germline V lookup: CDR1 SNHLY, CDR2 FYNNEI. The CDR3 spells CASSEVGGGAYHEQFF. CDR3 in DNA: TGTGCCAGCAGTGAAGTTGGCGGGGGGGCATATCATGAGCAGTTCTTC.

The chain joins TRBV9 to TRBJ2-5; a possible D gene is TRBD1 (6 bases). The CDR3 totals 14 residues. Germline-derived CDR1 and CDR2 are SGDLS and YYNGEE. The V and J ends lost 4 bases and 4 bases respectively, with 14 bases between them. The CDR3, as DNA: TGTGCCAGCAGCCCTTCTCCGACAGGAGAGACCCAGTACTTC. Its translation: CASSPSPTGETQYF.

This chain links TRBV2 with TRBJ1-5; 10 bases map to TRBD1. This CDR3 spans 15 amino acids. Germline CDR1 is SNHLY and CDR2 is FYNNEI. V was pared by 4 bases and J by 3 bases, with 3 bases of the junction left unmatched. CDR3 in DNA: TGTGCCAGCAGTGGACAGGGGGCTTACAATCAGCCCCAGCATTTT. It codes for CASSGQGAYNQPQHF.

V and J are TRBV5-4 and TRBJ2-5, with 8 positions matching TRBD1. This CDR3 has 16 amino acids. The V gene end was trimmed by 3 bases and the J gene end by 6 bases; junction bases not matched to a gene: 13. The germline V gene has CDR1 SGHNT and CDR2 YYREEE (reference sequence). This chain's CDR3 is CASSWDPGGASQTQYF. Written as DNA, the CDR3 is TGTGCCAGCAGCTGGGACCCAGGGGGCGCGAGTCAGACCCAGTACTTC.

The count of this clonotype is one. The chain uses TRBV10-3 and TRBJ2-1; 9 bases match TRBD1. CDR3 size: 16 residues. The V and J ends lost 6 bases and 4 bases, in that order; junction bases with no gene match: 10. The germline V gene encodes CDR1 ENHRY and CDR2 SYGVKD. CDR3 sequence (DNA): TGTGCCATCAGGGCGGTGGAGGGACAGGGTTACAATGAGCAGTTCTTC. It specifies CAIRAVEGQGYNEQFF.

In this sample, this clonotype turned up a few times. The rearrangement joins TRBV4-3 to TRBJ2-2; perhaps TRBD1 as D (6 bases). The V end was cut by 7 bases, the J end by 7 bases, with 19 bases between. CDR3 length: 15 amino acids. Per the germline V gene, CDR1 is LGHNA and CDR2 is YSLEER. In DNA form, the CDR3 reads TGCGCCAGCAAGTCGGATACAGGGAGCGGCGGGGAGCTGTTTTTT. Amino acid sequence: CASKSDTGSGGELFF.

This clonotype was seen at least ten times. The CDR3 DNA reads as TGTGCCACCAGTGATAGGACAGGGGGTGGGACAGATACGCAGTATTTT. Translating gives CATSDRTGGGTDTQYF. The chain recombines TRBV24-1 with TRBJ2-3, with 10 bases aligning to TRBD1. There are 16 residues in the CDR3. Losses at the gene ends were 3 bases for V and 3 bases for J; bases not matched to a gene: 5. The germline V gene encodes CDR1 KGHDR and CDR2 SFDVKD.

The V and J genes are TRBV6-5 and TRBJ2-7; a possible D gene is TRBD2 (6 bases). There are 14 residues in the CDR3. Germline assignment: CDR1 MNHEY and CDR2 SVGAGI. Trimming shortened V by 0 bases and J by 6 bases, and 12 bases separated the two germline ends. CDR3 DNA sequence: TGTGCCAGCAGTTACTCGTGGAGGGGCGGCGAGCAGTACTTC. Translated, it gives CASSYSWRGGEQYF.

This clonotype was observed many times. V is TRBV5-1 and J is TRBJ2-5, with TRBD1 matching 11 bases. The V gene's germline CDR1 is SGHRS and CDR2 YFSETQ. The V gene end was trimmed by 0 bases and the J gene end by 5 bases; junction bases not matched to a gene: 3. The CDR3 has 15 amino acids. This CDR3 is CASSLAGQGAETQYF. The CDR3 nucleotides read TGCGCCAGCAGCTTGGCCGGACAGGGGGCTGAGACCCAGTACTTC.

The V and J genes are TRBV7-8 and TRBJ2-5, with D possibly called TRBD1 or TRBD2 (5 bases each). The length of the CDR3 is 15 residues. V lost 0 bases, J lost 5 bases, and 13 bases lay in between. The germline V gene has CDR1 SGHVS and CDR2 FQNEAQ. CDR3: CASSLARGLQETQYF. CDR3 nucleotides: TGTGCCAGCAGCTTAGCCCGGGGCCTACAGGAGACCCAGTACTTC. The entire variable domain, with the rest obtained from reference TRBV7-8 and TRBJ2-5, is as follows: GAGVSQSPRYKVAKRGQDVALRCDPISGHVSLFWYQQALGQGPEFLTYFQNEAQLDKSGLPSDRFFAERPEGSVSTLKIQRTQQEDSAVYLCASSLARGLQETQYFGPGTRLLVL.

The rearrangement uses TRBV7-2 and TRBJ2-5, with unresolved D. The V gene's germline CDR1 is SGHTA and CDR2 FQGNSA. The CDR3 has 15 residues. V was pared by 1 base and J by 5 bases, with 14 bases between. This CDR3 is CASSLVTSAVETQYF. The CDR3 nucleotides read TGTGCCAGCAGCTTAGTGACGTCTGCGGTCGAGACCCAGTACTTC.

V and J are TRBV4-3 and TRBJ2-7; 12 bases align to TRBD2. Trimming at V came to 0 bases and at J to 4 bases, leaving 4 bases not matched to a gene. The germline CDR1 and CDR2 sequences are LGHNA and YSLEER. CDR3 length: 16 amino acids. The CDR3 sequence: CASSQDATSGGYEQYF. CDR3 nucleotide sequence: TGCGCCAGCAGCCAAGATGCGACTAGCGGGGGATACGAGCAGTACTTC.

The table lists this clonotype with a few counts. The V call is TRBV20-1, the J call TRBJ2-5, with 15 nucleotides matching TRBD2. The CDR3 totals 15 residues. CDR1 is DFQATT and CDR2 is SNEGSKA in the germline V gene (reference sequence). Unmatched junction bases numbered 6, after V lost 5 bases and J lost 5 bases. The CDR3 nucleotides read TGCAGTGCTTGGACTAGCGGGGGGGCCGGTGAGACCCAGTACTTC. This translates into CSAWTSGGAGETQYF.

In this sample, this clonotype turned up a few times. The chain combines TRBV7-2 with TRBJ2-7; no clear D gene. The germline gives CDR1 SGHTA, CDR2 FQGNSA. V was shortened by 5 bases and J by 10 bases, with 21 bases between the two germline ends. The CDR3 extends over 14 amino acids. The CDR3 sequence: CASSLYQEPPLQYV. As DNA, the CDR3 is TGTGCCAGCAGCCTATATCAGGAGCCCCCTCTTCAGTACGTC.

The rearrangement uses TRBV5-1 and TRBJ1-2; 10 bases align to TRBD1. J lost 2 bases, V lost 1 base, and 11 bases had no gene match. Looked up from germline, CDR1 is SGHRS and CDR2 is YFSETQ. The CDR3 totals 18 residues. The CDR3 region is CASSLTGLRTGGNYGYTF. CDR3 DNA sequence: TGCGCCAGCAGCTTGACCGGGCTCAGGACAGGGGGGAACTATGGCTACACCTTC.

This rearrangement joins TRBV6-5 to TRBJ2-7; D assignment may be TRBD1 or TRBD2 (5 bases each). Trimming removed 4 bases from V and 3 bases from J, with 16 bases in between. The CDR3 covers 15 residues. CDR1 and CDR2 from the germline V gene are MNHEY and SVGAGI. The CDR3 DNA sequence: TGTGCCAGCAGTTCCGGGACCAAACCCCTCTACGAGCAGTACTTC. Translation: CASSSGTKPLYEQYF.

To note about this clonotype: The conserved final phenylalanine or tryptophan is absent from the CDR3, which likely points to a read error. The chain is built from TRBV20-1 and TRBJ2-2, with D uncertain. There are 14 residues in the CDR3. Germline V lookup: CDR1 DFQATT, CDR2 SNEGSKA (reference sequence). V lost 4 bases and J 8 bases, leaving 17 bases between the germline ends. The CDR3 spells CSAITKTEGGELFL. CDR3 coding DNA: TGCAGTGCTATAACAAAAACCGAAGGGGGGGAGCTGTTTCTT.

The V and J genes are TRBV2 and TRBJ2-1, with 8 bases that match TRBD2. V gave up 8 bases and J gave up 9 bases; unmatched junction bases: 6. The germline V gene encodes CDR1 SNHLY and CDR2 FYNNEI. CDR3 length: 12 residues. The CDR3 DNA sequence: TGTGCCAGCTCCGGGACTAGTTCTGAGCAGTTCTTC. Translated: CASSGTSSEQFF.

This clonotype has a handful of counts. V usage is TRBV10-3 and J usage is TRBJ1-1, with unresolved D. The CDR3 is 14 residues long. The germline CDR1 and CDR2 sequences are ENHRY and SYGVKD. V lost 2 bases, J lost 0 bases, and 7 bases lay in between. In nucleotides, the CDR3 is TGTGCCATCAGTGAGGGTGGGATGAACACTGAAGCTTTCTTT. It is translated as CAISEGGMNTEAFF.

This clonotype was counted between two and nine times. The gene calls are TRBV7-2 and TRBJ2-2; tentative D call: TRBD2 (6 bases). V was pared by 5 bases and J by 4 bases, with 8 bases between. Per germline, CDR1 SGHTA and CDR2 FQGNSA. CDR3 length equals 13 residues. CDR3 DNA: TGTGCCAGCAGCAAAGCGGGCACCGGGGAGCTGTTTTTT. It encodes CASSKAGTGELFF.

This chain joins TRBV29-1 and TRBJ1-1; no clear D gene. This CDR3 has 13 residues. V was clipped by 7 bases and J by 4 bases, with 16 bases between them. CDR1 is SQVTM, CDR2 ANQGSEA, per germline. CDR3 nucleotides: TGCAGCGCCAAGCGGGCGGCGGGCACTGAAGCTTTCTTT. It yields the protein CSAKRAAGTEAFF.

V gene TRBV7-9 combines with J gene TRBJ2-7, with 7 bases matching TRBD1. Germline lookup yields CDR1 SEHNR and CDR2 FQNEAQ (reference sequence). CDR3 length: 14 amino acids. Trimming at V came to 3 bases and at J to 1 base, leaving 3 bases not matched to a gene. The CDR3 nucleotides read TGTGCCAGCAGCTTCGGACAGGAGTCCTACGAGCAGTACTTC. Protein product: CASSFGQESYEQYF.

This clonotype came up a few times. The J gene is TRBJ1-2, the V gene TRBV24-1; the D gene is possibly TRBD1 (5 bases). The V gene's germline CDR1 is KGHDR and CDR2 SFDVKD. Trimming cost V 4 bases and J 7 bases, with 15 bases left between them. The length of the CDR3 is 14 residues. CDR3 region: CATSDSDPGSGYTF. The CDR3 DNA follows: TGTGCCACCAGTGACTCAGATCCAGGGAGTGGCTACACCTTC.

This clonotype was found many times. The genes are TRBV5-6 and TRBJ2-4; the match to TRBD1 covers 9 bases. Trimming cost V 3 bases and J 3 bases; bases outside gene matches: 4. The germline V gene has CDR1 SGHDT and CDR2 YYEEEE. CDR3 size: 15 residues. CDR3 in DNA: TGTGCCAGCAGCTCACGACAGGGGGACAAAAACATTCAGTACTTC. It encodes CASSSRQGDKNIQYF.

This clonotype came up many times. The chain has TRBV12-3 or TRBV12-4 and TRBJ2-2; D ambiguous. CDR3 length: 15 residues. Deletions cut 3 bases from V and 4 bases from J, with 12 bases between. CDR3: CASSFRRRGTGELFF. Here the CDR3 DNA reads TGTGCCAGCAGTTTTAGGCGGAGAGGCACCGGGGAGCTGTTTTTT.

The table lists this clonotype with many counts. The genes are TRBV12-3 or TRBV12-4 and TRBJ1-6; unclear D gene. CDR3 size: 16 residues. Trimming took off 3 bases at V and 2 bases at J, with 11 bases between the two ends. The CDR3 sequence: CASSLGLGAYNSPLHF. The CDR3 DNA sequence: TGTGCCAGCAGTTTGGGTCTGGGAGCCTATAATTCACCCCTCCACTTT.